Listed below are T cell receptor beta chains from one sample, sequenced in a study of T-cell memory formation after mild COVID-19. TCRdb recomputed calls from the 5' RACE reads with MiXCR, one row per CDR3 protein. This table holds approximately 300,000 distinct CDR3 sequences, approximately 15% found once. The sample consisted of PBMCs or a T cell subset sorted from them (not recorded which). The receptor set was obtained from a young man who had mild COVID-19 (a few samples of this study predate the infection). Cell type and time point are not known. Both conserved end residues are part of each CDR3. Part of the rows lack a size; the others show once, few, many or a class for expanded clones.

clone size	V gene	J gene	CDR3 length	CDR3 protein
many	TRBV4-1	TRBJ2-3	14	CASSVTGSTDTQYF
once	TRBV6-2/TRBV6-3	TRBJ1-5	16	CASSYSKGQGDQPQHF
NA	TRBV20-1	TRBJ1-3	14	CSATHRGPGNTIYF
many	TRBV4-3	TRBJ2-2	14	CASSQDPGTGELFF
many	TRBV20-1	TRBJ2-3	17	CSATTSGGPLVTDTQYF
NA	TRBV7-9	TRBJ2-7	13	CASSEVGGYEQYF
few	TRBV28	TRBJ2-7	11	CASSTEYEQYF
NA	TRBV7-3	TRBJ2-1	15	CASSPAGGTYNEQFF
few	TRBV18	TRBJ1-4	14	CASSPSAGSEKLFF
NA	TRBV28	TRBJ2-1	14	CASSQLGTSKGQFF
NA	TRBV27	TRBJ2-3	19	CASSPFRGVWTGGTDTQYF
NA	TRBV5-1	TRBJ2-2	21	CASSLEEGTSGAPRGTGELFF
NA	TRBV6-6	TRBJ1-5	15	CASSYSKGYAQPQHF
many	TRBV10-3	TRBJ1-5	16	CAISESGDRVNQPQHF
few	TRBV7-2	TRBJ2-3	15	CASSSMGGRTDTQYF
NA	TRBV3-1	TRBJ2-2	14	CASSQRFEGGELFF
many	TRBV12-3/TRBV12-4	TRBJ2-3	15	CASSLRGAGTDTQYF
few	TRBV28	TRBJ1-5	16	CASSFRQSAYNQPQHF
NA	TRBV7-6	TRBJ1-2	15	CASSLDGVRGRGYTF
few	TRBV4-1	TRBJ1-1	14	CASSQQTLPTEASF
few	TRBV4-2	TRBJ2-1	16	CASRHSGTSGVNEQFF
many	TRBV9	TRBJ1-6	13	CASSVDWTGPLHF
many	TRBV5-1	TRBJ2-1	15	CASSLVPGSGNEQFF
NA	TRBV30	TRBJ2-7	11	CAWSPGHEQYF
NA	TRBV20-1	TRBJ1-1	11	CSAMWGTEAFF
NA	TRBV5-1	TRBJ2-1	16	CASSFLPTSSYNEQFF
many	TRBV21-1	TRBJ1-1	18	CASSKPGTGRRRNTEAFF
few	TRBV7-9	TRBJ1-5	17	CASSLGTGFPSNQPQHF
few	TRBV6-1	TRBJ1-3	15	CASSSPGPSGNTIYF
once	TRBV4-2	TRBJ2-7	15	CASSQEGWGEYEQYF
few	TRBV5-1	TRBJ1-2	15	CASSLDGGPYYGYTF
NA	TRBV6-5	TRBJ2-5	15	CATTETGRAQETQSF
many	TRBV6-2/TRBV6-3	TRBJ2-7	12	CASTGDSYEQYF
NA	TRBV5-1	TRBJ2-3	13	CASSGGWGPWQYF
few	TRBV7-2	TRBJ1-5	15	CASSLVSFSNQPQHF
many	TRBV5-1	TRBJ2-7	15	CASSLLQGAVYEQYF
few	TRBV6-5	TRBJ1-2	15	CASSYRIQTTYGYTF
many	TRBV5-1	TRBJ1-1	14	CASSLWPEDTEAFF
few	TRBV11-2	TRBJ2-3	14	CASSSGGRSNTQYF
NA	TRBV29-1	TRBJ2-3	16	CSVARTAGGGTDTQYF
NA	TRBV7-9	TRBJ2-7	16	CASSRPDPESYYEQYF
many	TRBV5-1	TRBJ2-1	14	CASSLMVRVGEQFF
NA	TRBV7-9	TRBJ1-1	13	CASSFGGQTEAFF
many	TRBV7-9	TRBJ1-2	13	CASSLTGGHGYTF
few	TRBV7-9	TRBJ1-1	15	CASSSGLDMNTEAFF
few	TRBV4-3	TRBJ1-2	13	CASSRGGSYGYTF
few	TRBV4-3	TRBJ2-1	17	CASSHTLQGGSYNEQFF
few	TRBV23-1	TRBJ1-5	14	CATTYRDREQPQHF
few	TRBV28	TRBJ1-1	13	CARGGQTNTEAFF
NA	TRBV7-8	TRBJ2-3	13	CASSLEDSDTQYF
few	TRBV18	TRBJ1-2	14	CASSAGARIYGYTF
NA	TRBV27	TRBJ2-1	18	CASSPATSGVGQGNEQFF